Listed here are 5 T cell receptor beta chains from one sample, sequenced in a study of T cell responses to AZD1222 COVID-19 vaccine. Using immunoSEQ multiplex PCR, the repertoire was profiled, and TCRdb retains in-frame clones only, with some absent. This table has more than 95,000 clones, about 88% appearing once. Here the sequenced sample was peripheral blood, taken on day 0 of AZD1222 vaccination. These receptors came from an adult in good health.

The V gene is TRBV6-2 or TRBV6-3, the J gene TRBJ1-5; possibly TRBD1 for D (5 bases). V lost 6 bases to trimming and J lost 1 base, with 7 bases between them. The CDR3 is 13 residues long. Germline CDR1 is MNHEY and CDR2 is SVGEGT. This chain's CDR3 is CASSRESNQPQHF. The CDR3 DNA reads as TGTGCCAGCAGCAGGGAAAGCAATCAGCCCCAGCATTTT.

J is TRBJ1-1 and V is TRBV19; no firm D call. The length of the CDR3 is 13 residues. V lost 1 base to trimming and J lost 0 bases, with 3 bases between them. Germline assignment: CDR1 LNHDA and CDR2 SQIVND (reference sequence). CDR3 DNA sequence: TGTGCCAGTAGTATAGGGGTGAACACTGAAGCTTTCTTT. This codes for CASSIGVNTEAFF.

This clone appeared a single time. The chain uses TRBV7-9 and TRBJ2-5, with no clear D. Trimming removed 1 base from V and 5 bases from J, with 8 bases in between. This CDR3 region has 13 residues. From germline, CDR1 is SEHNR and CDR2 FQNEAQ (reference sequence). CDR3 sequence: CASSLVGAETQYF. The CDR3 coding sequence is TGTGCCAGCAGCTTAGTAGGTGCGGAGACCCAGTACTTC.

The V call is TRBV6-5, the J call TRBJ2-7; D unresolved. The germline gives CDR1 MNHEY, CDR2 SVGAGI. Trimming took 0 bases from V and 2 from J, leaving 11 bases between them. CDR3 length: 15 amino acids. Written as DNA, the CDR3 is TGTGCCAGCAGTTACTCCGCGACGGCACCCTACGAGCAGTACTTC. Translating it yields CASSYSATAPYEQYF.

This chain links TRBV5-1 with TRBJ1-2, with D hard to call. Trimming took off 0 bases at V and 13 bases at J, with 13 bases between the two ends. Germline CDR1 reads SGHRS; CDR2 reads YFSETQ. This CDR3 has 12 amino acids. The CDR3 DNA follows: TGCGCCAGCAGCTTGGCCGGAGGGCAGTTCACCTTC. This codes for CASSLAGGQFTF.